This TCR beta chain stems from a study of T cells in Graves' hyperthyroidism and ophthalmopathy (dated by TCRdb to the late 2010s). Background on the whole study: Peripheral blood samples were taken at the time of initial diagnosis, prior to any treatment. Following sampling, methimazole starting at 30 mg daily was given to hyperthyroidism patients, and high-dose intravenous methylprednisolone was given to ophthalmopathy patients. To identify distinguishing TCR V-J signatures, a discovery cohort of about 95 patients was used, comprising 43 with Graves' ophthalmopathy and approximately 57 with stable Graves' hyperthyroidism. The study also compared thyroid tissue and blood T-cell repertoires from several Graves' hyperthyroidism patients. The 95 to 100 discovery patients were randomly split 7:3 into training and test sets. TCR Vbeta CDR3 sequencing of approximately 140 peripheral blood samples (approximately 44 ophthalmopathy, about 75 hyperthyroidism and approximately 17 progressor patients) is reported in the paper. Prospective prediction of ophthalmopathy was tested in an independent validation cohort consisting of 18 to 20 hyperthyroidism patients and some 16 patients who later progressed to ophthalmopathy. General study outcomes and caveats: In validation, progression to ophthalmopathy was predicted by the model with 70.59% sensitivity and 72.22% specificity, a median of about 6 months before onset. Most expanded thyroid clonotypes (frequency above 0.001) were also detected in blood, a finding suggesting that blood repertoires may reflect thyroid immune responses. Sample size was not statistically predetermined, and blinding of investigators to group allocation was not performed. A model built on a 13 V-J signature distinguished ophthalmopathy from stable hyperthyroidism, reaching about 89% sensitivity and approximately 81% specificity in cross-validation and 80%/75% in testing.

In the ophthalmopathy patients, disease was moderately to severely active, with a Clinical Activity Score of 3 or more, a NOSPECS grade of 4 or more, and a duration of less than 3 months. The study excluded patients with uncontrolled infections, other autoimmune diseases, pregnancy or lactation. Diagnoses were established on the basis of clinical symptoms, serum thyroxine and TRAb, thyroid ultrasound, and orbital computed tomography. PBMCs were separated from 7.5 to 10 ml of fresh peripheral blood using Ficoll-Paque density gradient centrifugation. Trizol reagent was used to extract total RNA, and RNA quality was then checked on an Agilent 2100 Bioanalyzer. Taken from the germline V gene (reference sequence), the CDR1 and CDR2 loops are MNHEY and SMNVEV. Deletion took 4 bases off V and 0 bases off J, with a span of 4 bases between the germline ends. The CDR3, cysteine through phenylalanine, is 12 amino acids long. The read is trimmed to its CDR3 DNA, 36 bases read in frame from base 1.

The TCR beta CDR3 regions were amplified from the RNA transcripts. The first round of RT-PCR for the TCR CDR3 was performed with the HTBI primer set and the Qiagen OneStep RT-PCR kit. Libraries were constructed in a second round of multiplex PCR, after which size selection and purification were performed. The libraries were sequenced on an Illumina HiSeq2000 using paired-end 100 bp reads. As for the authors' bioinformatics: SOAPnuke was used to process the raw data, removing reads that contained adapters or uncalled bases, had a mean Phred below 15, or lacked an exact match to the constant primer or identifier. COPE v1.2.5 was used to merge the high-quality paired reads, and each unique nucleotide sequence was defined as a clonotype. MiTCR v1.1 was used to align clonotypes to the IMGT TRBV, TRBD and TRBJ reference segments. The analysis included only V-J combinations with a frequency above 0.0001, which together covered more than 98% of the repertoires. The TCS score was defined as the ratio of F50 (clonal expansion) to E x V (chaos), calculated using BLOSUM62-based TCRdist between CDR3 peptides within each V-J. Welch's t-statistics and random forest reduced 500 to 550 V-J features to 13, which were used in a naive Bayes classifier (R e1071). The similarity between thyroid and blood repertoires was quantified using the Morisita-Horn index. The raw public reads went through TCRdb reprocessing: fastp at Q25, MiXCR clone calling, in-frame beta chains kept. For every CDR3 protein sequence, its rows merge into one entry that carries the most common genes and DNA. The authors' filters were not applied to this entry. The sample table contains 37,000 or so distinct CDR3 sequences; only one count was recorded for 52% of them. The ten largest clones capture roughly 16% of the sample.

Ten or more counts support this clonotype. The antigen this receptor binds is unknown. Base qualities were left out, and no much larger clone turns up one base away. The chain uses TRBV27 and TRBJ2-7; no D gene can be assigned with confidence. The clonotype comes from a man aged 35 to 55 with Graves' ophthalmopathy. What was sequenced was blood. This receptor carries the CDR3 CASSSISYEQYF. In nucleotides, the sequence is TGTGCCAGCAGTTCCATCTCCTACGAGCAGTACTTC.